Presented here are 16 T cell receptor beta chains from one specimen sequenced in a study of chemoradiotherapy in HPV16-positive cancers. Here immunoSEQ multiplex PCR was the method, and the copy in TCRdb shows in-frame clones only, minus some. The table lists some 8,600 clones, around three quarters of them singletons. Sample acquisition took place from a patient who underwent chemoradiotherapy. The receptors originated from a human donor with HPV-associated anogenital cancer.

The V and J genes are TRBV11-2 and TRBJ2-7, with D maybe TRBD1 (5 bases). The CDR3 contains 16 residues. Trimming cost V 2 bases and J 3 bases, with 17 bases left between them. Looked up from germline, CDR1 is SGHAT and CDR2 is FQNNGV. CDR3: CASSLRGRDTFYEQYF. The CDR3 DNA sequence: TGTGCCAGCAGCTTAAGGGGCAGGGATACCTTCTACGAGCAGTACTTC.

The chain carries TRBV6-1 and TRBJ1-4, with D possibly matching TRBD1 (5 bases). The CDR3 loop spans 13 amino acids. V gave up 1 base and J gave up 7 bases, with 7 bases separating them. Germline loops: CDR1 MNHNS, CDR2 SASEGT. CDR3 DNA: TGTGCCAGCAGTGAAGTGGGGACTGAAAAACTGTTTTTT. This translates into CASSEVGTEKLFF.

The V gene is TRBV4-3, the J gene TRBJ2-7, with 9 nucleotides matching TRBD1. Trimming removed 0 bases from V and 6 bases from J; junction bases left unmatched: 9. Germline CDR1 is LGHNA and CDR2 is YSLEER. The CDR3 is 16 residues long. CDR3 loop: CASSQDLGDRVGEQYF. CDR3 coding DNA: TGCGCCAGCAGCCAAGATCTTGGGGACAGGGTGGGCGAGCAGTACTTC.

The chain is built from TRBV5-4 and TRBJ2-5; either TRBD1 or TRBD2 may supply D (5 bases each). This CDR3 contains 16 residues. In germline, CDR1 is SGHNT, CDR2 YYREEE (reference sequence). The germline V and J ends were trimmed by 5 bases and 2 bases, with 19 bases remaining between them. CDR3 DNA sequence: TGTGCCAGCAGGCAGGACCTCGGGACCCGACAAGAGACCCAGTACTTC. This encodes CASRQDLGTRQETQYF.

The chain couples TRBV4-1 to TRBJ2-3; TRBD1 agrees at 8 bases. V shed 4 bases, J shed 6 bases, and the junction held 3 bases outside the gene matches. This CDR3 region has 13 residues. Germline lookup yields CDR1 MGHRA and CDR2 YSYEKL. CDR3 loop: CASSRGQVDTQYF. The CDR3 region has the DNA TGCGCCAGCAGCCGGGGACAGGTCGATACGCAGTATTTT.

The rearrangement joins TRBV4-1 to TRBJ1-2; the match to TRBD1 covers 7 bases. Germline lookup yields CDR1 MGHRA and CDR2 YSYEKL. Trimming cost V 2 bases and J 3 bases; bases outside gene matches: 3. The CDR3 consists of 14 residues. CDR3: CASSQLGTDYGYTF. As DNA, the CDR3 is TGCGCCAGCAGCCAACTAGGGACAGACTATGGCTACACCTTC.

This clone was seen only a few times. J is TRBJ2-3 and V is TRBV28; a weak D match, TRBD1 (5 bases). This CDR3 has 16 residues. V lost 5 bases and J 2 bases, leaving 17 bases between the germline ends. Per germline, CDR1 MDHEN and CDR2 SYDVKM. CDR3 sequence (DNA): TGTGCCAGCAGTCGCCGACTCGCAGGGTTCACAGATACGCAGTATTTT. Amino acids: CASSRRLAGFTDTQYF. The whole variable domain, remainder taken from reference TRBV28 and TRBJ2-3, is DVKVTQSSRYLVKRTGEKVFLECVQDMDHENMFWYRQDPGLGLRLIYFSYDVKMKEKGDIPEGYSVSREKKERFSLILESASTNQTSMYLCASSRRLAGFTDTQYFGPGTRLTVL.

DNA of the CDR3: TGCAGCGTCCAGATAGCGGGGGGCTACGAGCAGTACTTC. It encodes CSVQIAGGYEQYF. This chain links TRBV29-1 with TRBJ2-7; TRBD2 agrees at 10 bases. The CDR3 runs 13 residues. Germline CDR1 reads SQVTM; CDR2 reads ANQGSEA. J gave up 3 bases and V 6 bases, and 5 bases lay outside the gene matches.

The chain recombines TRBV5-6 with TRBJ2-1, with 10 bases aligning to TRBD2. The junction had 5 bases not matched to a gene; V was cut back by 1 base and J by 4 bases. The CDR3 spans 16 residues. Germline loops: CDR1 SGHDT, CDR2 YYEEEE. CDR3 in amino acids: CASSLSLAGRYNEQFF. The CDR3 bases are TGTGCCAGCAGCTTGTCACTAGCGGGGCGGTACAATGAGCAGTTCTTC. The whole variable domain, filled in from reference TRBV5-6 and TRBJ2-1, reads DAGVTQSPTHLIKTRGQQVTLRCSPKSGHDTVSWYQQALGQGPQFIFQYYEEEERQRGNFPDRFSGHQFPNYSSELNVNALLLGDSALYLCASSLSLAGRYNEQFFGPGTRLTVL.

The chain has TRBV29-1 and TRBJ1-1; 9 nucleotides align to TRBD1. The junction had 1 base not matched to a gene; V was cut back by 7 bases and J by 1 base. This CDR3 contains 12 residues. From germline, CDR1 is SQVTM and CDR2 ANQGSEA. CDR3 sequence reads: CSGGQGNTEAFF. The CDR3, as DNA: TGCAGCGGGGGACAGGGGAACACTGAAGCTTTCTTT.

This clone has a single count. The chain carries TRBV14 and TRBJ1-1; no definite D call. Trimming shortened V by 7 bases and J by 1 base, and 13 bases separated the two germline ends. From germline, CDR1 is SGHDN and CDR2 FVKESK. This CDR3 contains 14 residues. CDR3 DNA: TGTGCCAGCACTATGGTCGGAGCGAACACTGAAGCTTTCTTT. Translating gives CASTMVGANTEAFF.

The chain couples TRBV7-2 to TRBJ2-7, with D perhaps matching TRBD2 (6 bases). The CDR3 sequence is 14 residues long. Germline V CDR1 and CDR2: SGHTA, FQGNSA. V shed 4 bases and J shed 1 base, with 11 bases lying between them. CDR3 sequence reads: CASSSPGASYEQYF. In nucleotides, the CDR3 is TGTGCCAGCAGCTCTCCGGGAGCTTCCTACGAGCAGTACTTC.

The CDR3, as DNA: TGTGCCTGGACCGCCGGGACAGGCCCTAGGGAGACCCAGTACTTC. Protein product: CAWTAGTGPRETQYF. This rearrangement joins TRBV30 to TRBJ2-5; 8 positions match TRBD1. With V trimmed by 4 bases and J by 5 bases, 12 bases remained unmatched. Per the germline V gene, CDR1 is GTSNPN and CDR2 is SVGIG (reference sequence). The CDR3 covers 15 residues.

The gene calls are TRBV28 and TRBJ1-5; TRBD1 agrees at 8 bases. The CDR3 spans 14 residues. J was trimmed by 5 bases and V by 7 bases; bases with no gene match: 7. CDR1 is MDHEN, CDR2 SYDVKM, per germline. The CDR3 coding sequence is TGTGCCAGCACTGGAGGGACAGGATATCAGCCCCAGCATTTT. Translated, it gives CASTGGTGYQPQHF. The entire variable domain, with the rest obtained from reference TRBV28 and TRBJ1-5, is as follows: DVKVTQSSRYLVKRTGEKVFLECVQDMDHENMFWYRQDPGLGLRLIYFSYDVKMKEKGDIPEGYSVSREKKERFSLILESASTNQTSMYLCASTGGTGYQPQHFGDGTRLSIL.

This chain uses TRBV6-7 with TRBJ1-2; 9 bases fit TRBD1. TRBV6-7 is designated an ORF whose function remains uncertain. The CDR3 sequence is 16 residues long. Trimming at V came to 5 bases and at J to 3 bases, leaving 10 bases not matched to a gene. CDR3 residues: CASSTQGAQWDYGYTF. In nucleotides, the CDR3 is TGTGCCAGCAGTACACAGGGGGCGCAATGGGACTATGGCTACACCTTC.

In DNA form, the CDR3 reads TGTGCCTGGAGTTTAGGGTTCCCCGGGGACACCGGGGAGCTGTTTTTT. Protein product: CAWSLGFPGDTGELFF. The chain links TRBV30 to TRBJ2-2, with a possible D match to TRBD2 (5 bases). Germline loops: CDR1 GTSNPN, CDR2 SVGIG (reference sequence). The V end was cut by 2 bases, the J end by 3 bases, with 16 bases between. The CDR3 extends over 16 amino acids.